This is a list of T cell receptor beta chains from one sample in a study of beta chain features in type 1 diabetes. Repertoires were generated with immunoSEQ multiplex PCR, while TCRdb's copy carries only in-frame clones and drops some. The profile shows 680,000 or so clones, about 16% of them singletons. The sample was naive CD4+ T cells from blood. The receptors originated from a man aged 18-30 years in good health. The CDR3 runs from the conserved cysteine through the conserved F or W. Each record gives: clone size, V gene, D gene, J gene, CDR3 protein, CDR3 DNA. D genes are given only for firm matches. Not every row has a clone size; where given, it reads once, few, many or a size class.

clone_size: few
v_call: TRBV4-1
d_call: .
j_call: TRBJ2-7
cdr3_aa: CASSQFGVGEQYF
cdr3_nt: TGCGCCAGCAGCCAATTTGGGGTGGGGGAGCAGTACTTC

clone_size: .
v_call: TRBV6-6
d_call: .
j_call: TRBJ1-2
cdr3_aa: CASNPNSNYGYTF
cdr3_nt: TGTGCCAGCAACCCCAACTCTAACTATGGCTACACCTTC

clone_size: .
v_call: TRBV6-5
d_call: .
j_call: TRBJ1-6
cdr3_aa: CASSSQGLAPLHF
cdr3_nt: TGTGCCAGCAGTTCCCAGGGTCTCGCACCCCTCCACTTT

clone_size: .
v_call: TRBV9
d_call: TRBD2
j_call: TRBJ2-5
cdr3_aa: CASSVGLAGKETQYF
cdr3_nt: TGTGCCAGCAGCGTGGGACTAGCGGGGAAAGAGACCCAGTACTTC

clone_size: .
v_call: TRBV6-6
d_call: .
j_call: TRBJ1-5
cdr3_aa: CASSDNDQPQHF
cdr3_nt: TGTGCCAGCAGTGACAACGATCAGCCCCAGCATTTT

clone_size: few
v_call: TRBV28
d_call: .
j_call: TRBJ2-7
cdr3_aa: CASSLSGDGYEQYF
cdr3_nt: TGTGCCAGCAGTTTATCAGGGGATGGGTACGAGCAGTACTTC

clone_size: few
v_call: TRBV10-3
d_call: .
j_call: TRBJ1-1
cdr3_aa: CAIRTANTEAFF
cdr3_nt: TGTGCCATCCGGACAGCTAACACTGAAGCTTTCTTT

clone_size: few
v_call: TRBV5-1
d_call: TRBD2
j_call: TRBJ2-7
cdr3_aa: CASSLDSGRRGYEQYF
cdr3_nt: TGCGCCAGCAGCTTGGATAGCGGGAGGCGCGGCTACGAGCAGTACTTC

clone_size: .
v_call: TRBV18
d_call: .
j_call: TRBJ2-3
cdr3_aa: CASSPRPDTQYF
cdr3_nt: TGTGCCAGCTCACCACGTCCGGATACGCAGTATTTT

clone_size: .
v_call: TRBV10-3
d_call: TRBD2
j_call: TRBJ2-1
cdr3_aa: CAIRPRGGSSYNEQFF
cdr3_nt: TGTGCCATCAGGCCCCGCGGGGGGAGCTCCTACAATGAGCAGTTCTTC

clone_size: many
v_call: TRBV14
d_call: .
j_call: TRBJ2-1
cdr3_aa: CASSHIEEAPPYNEQFF
cdr3_nt: TGTGCCAGCAGCCACATTGAGGAAGCCCCTCCTTACAATGAGCAGTTCTTC

clone_size: few
v_call: TRBV7-2
d_call: .
j_call: TRBJ1-6
cdr3_aa: CASSLMTVYNSPLHF
cdr3_nt: TGTGCCAGCAGCCTCATGACAGTCTATAATTCACCCCTCCACTTT

clone_size: .
v_call: TRBV10-3
d_call: .
j_call: TRBJ1-1
cdr3_aa: CAISAGLRNTEAFF
cdr3_nt: TGTGCCATCAGTGCGGGACTCCGGAACACTGAAGCTTTCTTT

clone_size: .
v_call: TRBV9
d_call: TRBD1
j_call: TRBJ2-7
cdr3_aa: CASSARTGTGHEQYF
cdr3_nt: TGTGCCAGCAGCGCCCGAACCGGGACAGGGCACGAGCAGTACTTC

clone_size: .
v_call: TRBV20-1
d_call: TRBD1
j_call: TRBJ1-2
cdr3_aa: CSSGDSYGYTF
cdr3_nt: TGCAGTTCAGGGGACAGCTATGGCTACACCTTC

clone_size: .
v_call: TRBV29-1
d_call: TRBD1
j_call: TRBJ2-3
cdr3_aa: CSVSPTGTAGTDTQYF
cdr3_nt: TGCAGCGTTTCCCCGACCGGGACAGCGGGCACAGATACGCAGTATTTT

clone_size: .
v_call: TRBV20-1
d_call: .
j_call: TRBJ2-3
cdr3_aa: CSARGSDTQYF
cdr3_nt: TGCAGTGCTAGAGGGTCAGATACGCAGTATTTT

clone_size: few
v_call: TRBV6-1
d_call: .
j_call: TRBJ1-5
cdr3_aa: CASIPQWGQPQHF
cdr3_nt: TGTGCCAGCATCCCTCAATGGGGTCAGCCCCAGCATTTT

clone_size: .
v_call: TRBV7-9
d_call: .
j_call: TRBJ2-7
cdr3_aa: CASSWPRGQTYEQYF
cdr3_nt: TGTGCCAGCAGCTGGCCGCGGGGGCAGACCTACGAGCAGTACTTC

clone_size: few
v_call: TRBV19
d_call: TRBD2
j_call: TRBJ2-1
cdr3_aa: CASTPGLGYNEQFF
cdr3_nt: TGTGCCAGTACCCCGGGACTAGGTTACAATGAGCAGTTCTTC

clone_size: .
v_call: TRBV5-6
d_call: .
j_call: TRBJ1-2
cdr3_aa: CASSLNGMQGTYGYTF
cdr3_nt: TGTGCCAGCAGCCTCAACGGGATGCAGGGGACTTATGGCTACACCTTC

clone_size: few
v_call: TRBV11-2
d_call: .
j_call: TRBJ1-3
cdr3_aa: CASRLLTGRTGDTIYF
cdr3_nt: TGTGCCAGCAGACTATTGACAGGTCGTACAGGAGACACCATATATTTT

clone_size: .
v_call: TRBV19
d_call: TRBD2
j_call: TRBJ2-7
cdr3_aa: CASSINRAKRGTYEQYF
cdr3_nt: TGTGCCAGTAGTATAAACCGAGCGAAGCGGGGTACCTACGAGCAGTACTTC

clone_size: few
v_call: TRBV7-2
d_call: TRBD1
j_call: TRBJ1-2
cdr3_aa: CASSLQGARYGYTF
cdr3_nt: TGTGCCAGCAGCCTCCAGGGGGCGCGGTATGGCTACACCTTC

clone_size: few
v_call: TRBV7-9
d_call: TRBD2
j_call: TRBJ2-7
cdr3_aa: CASLPTSGPYEQYF
cdr3_nt: TGTGCCAGCTTGCCGACTAGCGGCCCGTACGAGCAGTACTTC

clone_size: .
v_call: TRBV5-1
d_call: TRBD1
j_call: TRBJ1-1
cdr3_aa: CASSFGTGANTEAFF
cdr3_nt: TGCGCCAGCAGCTTCGGGACAGGCGCGAACACTGAAGCTTTCTTT

clone_size: few
v_call: TRBV25-1
d_call: .
j_call: TRBJ2-7
cdr3_aa: CASSESGTERSEQYF
cdr3_nt: TGTGCCAGCAGTGAATCGGGGACGGAGCGTAGCGAGCAGTACTTC

clone_size: few
v_call: TRBV10-3
d_call: TRBD1
j_call: TRBJ2-1
cdr3_aa: CAISAQGAAYNEQFF
cdr3_nt: TGTGCCATCAGTGCGCAGGGGGCTGCCTACAATGAGCAGTTCTTC

clone_size: few
v_call: TRBV18
d_call: .
j_call: TRBJ1-2
cdr3_aa: CASSPTGEGGYTF
cdr3_nt: TGTGCCAGCTCACCGACGGGGGAGGGCGGCTACACCTTC

clone_size: .
v_call: TRBV30
d_call: .
j_call: TRBJ2-7
cdr3_aa: CAWTTEGRVTEQYF
cdr3_nt: TGTGCCTGGACAACGGAGGGCAGGGTGACCGAGCAGTACTTC

clone_size: .
v_call: TRBV4-1
d_call: TRBD2
j_call: TRBJ2-1
cdr3_aa: CASSERIGTSGSYNEQFF
cdr3_nt: TGCGCCAGCAGCGAAAGGATCGGGACTAGCGGCTCCTACAATGAGCAGTTCTTC

clone_size: .
v_call: TRBV7-2
d_call: .
j_call: TRBJ1-2
cdr3_aa: CASSLAGDPRPTF
cdr3_nt: TGTGCCAGCAGCTTAGCAGGGGACCCACGGCCAACCTTC

clone_size: .
v_call: TRBV7-2
d_call: .
j_call: TRBJ2-1
cdr3_aa: CASSLEGRTGLYNEQFF
cdr3_nt: TGTGCCAGCAGCTTAGAGGGGAGGACAGGACTTTACAATGAGCAGTTCTTC

clone_size: .
v_call: TRBV7-9
d_call: .
j_call: TRBJ2-7
cdr3_aa: CASSLGAGDPYEQYF
cdr3_nt: TGTGCCAGCAGCTTAGGGGCAGGGGACCCCTACGAGCAGTACTTC

clone_size: few
v_call: TRBV7-8
d_call: TRBD2
j_call: TRBJ2-1
cdr3_aa: CASSFWRGGPYNEQFF
cdr3_nt: TGTGCCAGCAGCTTTTGGCGGGGGGGCCCCTACAATGAGCAGTTCTTC

clone_size: few
v_call: TRBV18
d_call: .
j_call: TRBJ1-1
cdr3_aa: CASSQTGNTEAFF
cdr3_nt: TGTGCCAGCTCCCAAACAGGGAACACTGAAGCTTTCTTT

clone_size: .
v_call: TRBV4-3
d_call: .
j_call: TRBJ1-3
cdr3_aa: CASSQEYGEGFRNTIYF
cdr3_nt: TGCGCCAGCAGCCAAGAATATGGAGAGGGTTTTAGAAACACCATATATTTT

clone_size: .
v_call: TRBV7-9
d_call: TRBD1
j_call: TRBJ1-2
cdr3_aa: CASSQRTRGIGGYTF
cdr3_nt: TGTGCCAGCAGCCAACGGACCAGGGGGATTGGTGGCTACACCTTC

clone_size: few
v_call: TRBV7-2
d_call: .
j_call: TRBJ1-4
cdr3_aa: CASSLSGAWGHGEKLFF
cdr3_nt: TGTGCCAGCAGCTTATCGGGGGCCTGGGGTCATGGTGAAAAACTGTTTTTT

clone_size: .
v_call: TRBV5-4
d_call: .
j_call: TRBJ2-1
cdr3_aa: CASSGPGSGTNNEQFF
cdr3_nt: TGTGCCAGCAGCGGCCCCGGAAGCGGGACAAACAATGAGCAGTTCTTC

clone_size: few
v_call: TRBV18
d_call: .
j_call: TRBJ1-4
cdr3_aa: CASSPRDPQGEKLFF
cdr3_nt: TGTGCCAGCTCACCGCGGGACCCACAGGGTGAAAAACTGTTTTTT

clone_size: .
v_call: TRBV11-3
d_call: TRBD1
j_call: TRBJ2-1
cdr3_aa: CASSAQGAGAYNEQFF
cdr3_nt: TGTGCCAGCAGCGCCCAGGGGGCCGGTGCCTACAATGAGCAGTTCTTC

clone_size: .
v_call: TRBV7-2
d_call: TRBD1
j_call: TRBJ2-3
cdr3_aa: CASRLTGASTDTQYF
cdr3_nt: TGTGCCAGCAGGCTGACAGGGGCTAGCACAGATACGCAGTATTTT

clone_size: .
v_call: TRBV2
d_call: .
j_call: TRBJ2-6
cdr3_aa: CASSHRRAGGANVLTF
cdr3_nt: TGTGCCAGCAGCCACAGGCGGGCTGGTGGGGCCAACGTCCTGACTTTC

clone_size: .
v_call: TRBV10-3
d_call: TRBD2
j_call: TRBJ2-3
cdr3_aa: CAITPVRGKAGGLDTQYF
cdr3_nt: TGTGCCATCACTCCAGTGAGGGGAAAAGCGGGAGGGCTTGATACGCAGTATTTT

clone_size: few
v_call: TRBV25-1
d_call: .
j_call: TRBJ1-5
cdr3_aa: CASSEIGIRNQPQHF
cdr3_nt: TGTGCCAGCAGTGAAATAGGGATTCGCAATCAGCCCCAGCATTTT

clone_size: few
v_call: TRBV7-3
d_call: TRBD1
j_call: TRBJ1-1
cdr3_aa: CASSSGQGNTEAFF
cdr3_nt: TGTGCCAGCAGCTCCGGACAGGGGAACACTGAAGCTTTCTTT

clone_size: few
v_call: TRBV5-1
d_call: TRBD1
j_call: TRBJ1-2
cdr3_aa: CASSFDRGSSNYGYTF
cdr3_nt: TGCGCCAGCAGCTTCGACAGGGGTTCCTCCAACTATGGCTACACCTTC

clone_size: .
v_call: TRBV11-3
d_call: .
j_call: TRBJ1-5
cdr3_aa: CASTLGPSLGLGNQPQHF
cdr3_nt: TGTGCCAGCACCCTTGGCCCTTCCCTGGGGTTGGGCAATCAGCCCCAGCATTTT

clone_size: .
v_call: TRBV28
d_call: .
j_call: TRBJ1-5
cdr3_aa: CASTNGGRRNQPQHF
cdr3_nt: TGTGCCAGCACGAACGGAGGGCGGCGCAATCAGCCCCAGCATTTT

clone_size: .
v_call: TRBV29-1
d_call: TRBD1
j_call: TRBJ2-5
cdr3_aa: CSVLGQADRAQYF
cdr3_nt: TGCAGCGTCTTGGGACAGGCCGATAGGGCCCAGTACTTC

clone_size: .
v_call: TRBV6-5
d_call: .
j_call: TRBJ1-6
cdr3_aa: CASQQGSYNSPLHF
cdr3_nt: TGTGCCAGCCAACAGGGCTCCTATAATTCACCCCTCCACTTT

clone_size: few
v_call: TRBV20-1
d_call: .
j_call: TRBJ2-7
cdr3_aa: CSLRYYEQYF
cdr3_nt: TGCAGCCTTCGTTACTACGAGCAGTACTTC